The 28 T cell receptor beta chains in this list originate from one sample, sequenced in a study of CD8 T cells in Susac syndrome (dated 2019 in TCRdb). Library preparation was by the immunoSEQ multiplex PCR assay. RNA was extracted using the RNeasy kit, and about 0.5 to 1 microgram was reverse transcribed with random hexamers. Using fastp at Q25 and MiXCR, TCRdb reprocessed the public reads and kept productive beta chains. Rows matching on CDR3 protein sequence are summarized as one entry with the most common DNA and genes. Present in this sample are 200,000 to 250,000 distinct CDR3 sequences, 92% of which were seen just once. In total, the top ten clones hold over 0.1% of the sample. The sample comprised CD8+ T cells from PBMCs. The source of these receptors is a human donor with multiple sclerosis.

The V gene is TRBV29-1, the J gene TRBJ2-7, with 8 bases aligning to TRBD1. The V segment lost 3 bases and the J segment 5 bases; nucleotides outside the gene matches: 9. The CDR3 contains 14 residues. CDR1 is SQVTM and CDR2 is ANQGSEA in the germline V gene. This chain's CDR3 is CSVEVGQGRNEQYF. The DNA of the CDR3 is TGCAGCGTTGAGGTAGGACAGGGAAGAAACGAGCAGTACTTC.

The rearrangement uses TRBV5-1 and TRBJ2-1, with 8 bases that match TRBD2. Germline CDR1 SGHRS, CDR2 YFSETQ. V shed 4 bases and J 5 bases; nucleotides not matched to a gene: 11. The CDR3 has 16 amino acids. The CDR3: CASSPSEAGVHNEQFF. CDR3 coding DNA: TGCGCCAGCAGCCCCTCCGAAGCGGGAGTCCACAATGAGCAGTTCTTC.

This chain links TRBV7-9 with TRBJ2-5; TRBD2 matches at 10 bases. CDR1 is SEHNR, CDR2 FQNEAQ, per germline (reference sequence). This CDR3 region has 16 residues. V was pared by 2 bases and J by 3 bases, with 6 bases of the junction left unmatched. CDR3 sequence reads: CASSLWLAGDEETQYF. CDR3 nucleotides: TGTGCCAGCAGCTTATGGCTAGCGGGGGACGAAGAGACCCAGTACTTC.

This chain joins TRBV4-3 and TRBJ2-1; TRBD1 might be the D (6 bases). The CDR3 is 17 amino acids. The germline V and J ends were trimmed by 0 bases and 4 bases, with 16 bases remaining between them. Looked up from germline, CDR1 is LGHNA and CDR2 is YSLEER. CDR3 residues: CASSQDTHRVEYNEQFF. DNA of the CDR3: TGCGCCAGCAGCCAAGATACACACAGGGTCGAGTACAATGAGCAGTTCTTC.

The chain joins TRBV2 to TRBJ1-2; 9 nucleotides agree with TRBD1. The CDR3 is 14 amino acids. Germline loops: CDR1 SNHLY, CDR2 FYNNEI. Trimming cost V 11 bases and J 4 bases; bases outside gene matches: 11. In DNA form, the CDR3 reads TGTGCCGGTAGATTGGACAGGGGACTCTATGGCTACACCTTC. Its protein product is CAGRLDRGLYGYTF.

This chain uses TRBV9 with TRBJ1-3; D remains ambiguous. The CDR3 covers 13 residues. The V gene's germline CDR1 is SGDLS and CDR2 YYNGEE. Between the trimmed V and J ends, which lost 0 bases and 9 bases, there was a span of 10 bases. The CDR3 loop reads CASSVADLATIYF. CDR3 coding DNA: TGTGCCAGCAGCGTAGCCGATCTAGCCACCATATATTTT. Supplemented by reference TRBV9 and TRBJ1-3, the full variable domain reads DSGVTQTPKHLITATGQRVTLRCSPRSGDLSVYWYQQSLDQGLQFLIQYYNGEERAKGNILERFSAQQFPDLHSELNLSSLELGDSALYFCASSVADLATIYFGEGSWLTVV.

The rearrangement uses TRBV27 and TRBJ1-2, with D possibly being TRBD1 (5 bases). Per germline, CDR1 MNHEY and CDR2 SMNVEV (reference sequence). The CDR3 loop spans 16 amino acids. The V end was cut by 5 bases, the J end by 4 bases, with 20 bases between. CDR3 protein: CASSQGSWGGTYGYTF. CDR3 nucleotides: TGTGCCAGCAGTCAAGGGTCGTGGGGGGGAACCTATGGCTACACCTTC.

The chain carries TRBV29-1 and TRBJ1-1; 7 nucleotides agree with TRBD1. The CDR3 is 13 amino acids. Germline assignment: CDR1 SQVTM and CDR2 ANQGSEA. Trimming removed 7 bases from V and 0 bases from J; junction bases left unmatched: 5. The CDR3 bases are TGCAGCGCCCTGGGACAGATGAACACTGAAGCTTTCTTT. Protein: CSALGQMNTEAFF.

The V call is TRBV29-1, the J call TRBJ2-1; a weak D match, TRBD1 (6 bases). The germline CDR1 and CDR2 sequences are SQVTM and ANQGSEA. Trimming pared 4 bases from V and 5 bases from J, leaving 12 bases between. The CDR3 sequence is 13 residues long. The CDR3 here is CSVVTGTNNEQFF. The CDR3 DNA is TGCAGCGTTGTTACTGGGACAAACAATGAGCAGTTCTTC.

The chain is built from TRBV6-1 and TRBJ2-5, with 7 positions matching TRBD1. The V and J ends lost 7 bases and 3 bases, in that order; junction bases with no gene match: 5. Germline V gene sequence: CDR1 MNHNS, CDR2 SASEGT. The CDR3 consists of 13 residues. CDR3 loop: CASISTGKETQYF. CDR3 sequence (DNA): TGTGCCAGCATTTCGACAGGGAAAGAGACCCAGTACTTC.

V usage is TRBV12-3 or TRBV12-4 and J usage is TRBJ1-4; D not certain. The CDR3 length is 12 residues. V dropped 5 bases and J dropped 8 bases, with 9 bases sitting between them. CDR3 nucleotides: TGTGCCAGCAGTCCGGGGAGCGAAAAACTGTTTTTT. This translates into CASSPGSEKLFF.

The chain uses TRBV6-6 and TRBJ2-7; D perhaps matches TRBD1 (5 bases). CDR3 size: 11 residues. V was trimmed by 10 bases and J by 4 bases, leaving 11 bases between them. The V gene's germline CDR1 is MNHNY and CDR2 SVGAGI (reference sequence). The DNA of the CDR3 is TGTGCCACAAAACAGGTATACGAGCAGTACTTC. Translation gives CATKQVYEQYF.

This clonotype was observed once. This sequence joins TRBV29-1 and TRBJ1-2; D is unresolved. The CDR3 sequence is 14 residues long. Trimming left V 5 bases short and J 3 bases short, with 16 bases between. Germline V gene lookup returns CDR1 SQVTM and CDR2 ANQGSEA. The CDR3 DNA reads TGCAGCGTTTGGCAAGGGATCAACGACTATGGCTACACCTTC. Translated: CSVWQGINDYGYTF. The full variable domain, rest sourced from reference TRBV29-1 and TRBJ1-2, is SAVISQKPSRDICQRGTSLTIQCQVDSQVTMMFWYRQQPGQSLTLIATANQGSEATYESGFVIDKFPISRPNLTFSTLTVSNMSPEDSSIYLCSVWQGINDYGYTFGSGTRLTVV.

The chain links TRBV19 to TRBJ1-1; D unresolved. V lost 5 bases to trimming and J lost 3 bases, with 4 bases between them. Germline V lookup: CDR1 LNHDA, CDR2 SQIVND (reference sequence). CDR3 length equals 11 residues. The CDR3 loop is CASSAYTEAFF. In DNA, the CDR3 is TGTGCCAGTAGTGCTTACACTGAAGCTTTCTTT.

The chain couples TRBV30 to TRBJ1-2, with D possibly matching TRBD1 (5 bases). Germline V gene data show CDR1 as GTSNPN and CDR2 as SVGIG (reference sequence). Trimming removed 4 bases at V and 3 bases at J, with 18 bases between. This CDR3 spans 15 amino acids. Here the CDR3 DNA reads TGTGCCTGGACGATTCAGGGACGGGGTGACTATGGCTACACCTTC. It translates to CAWTIQGRGDYGYTF. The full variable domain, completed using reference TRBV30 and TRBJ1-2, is SQTIHQWPATLVQPVGSPLSLECTVEGTSNPNLYWYRQAAGRGLQLLFYSVGIGQISSEVPQNLSASRPQDRQFILSSKKLLLSDSGFYLCAWTIQGRGDYGYTFGSGTRLTVV.

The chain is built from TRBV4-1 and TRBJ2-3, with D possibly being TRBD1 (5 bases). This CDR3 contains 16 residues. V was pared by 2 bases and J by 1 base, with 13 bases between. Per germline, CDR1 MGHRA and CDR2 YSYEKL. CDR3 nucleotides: TGCGCCAGCAGCCAACCGATCGGCAGGGGCACAGATACGCAGTATTTT. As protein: CASSQPIGRGTDTQYF.

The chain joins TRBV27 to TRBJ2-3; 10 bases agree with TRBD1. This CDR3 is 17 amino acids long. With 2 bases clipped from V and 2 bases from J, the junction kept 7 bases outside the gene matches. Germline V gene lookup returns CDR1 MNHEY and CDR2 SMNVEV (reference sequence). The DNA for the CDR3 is TGTGCCAGCAGTTTACAGGGACAGGGGTTATACACAGATACGCAGTATTTT. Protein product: CASSLQGQGLYTDTQYF.

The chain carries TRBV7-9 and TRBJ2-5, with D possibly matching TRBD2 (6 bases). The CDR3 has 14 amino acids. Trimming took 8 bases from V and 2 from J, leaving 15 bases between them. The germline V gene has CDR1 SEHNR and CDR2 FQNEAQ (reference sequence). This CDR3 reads CASQSGGLQETQYF. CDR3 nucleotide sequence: TGTGCCAGCCAATCCGGGGGACTTCAAGAGACCCAGTACTTC.

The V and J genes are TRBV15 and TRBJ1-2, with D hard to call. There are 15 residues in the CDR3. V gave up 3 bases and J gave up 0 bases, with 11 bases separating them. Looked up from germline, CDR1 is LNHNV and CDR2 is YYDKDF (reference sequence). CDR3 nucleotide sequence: TGTGCCACCAGCAGTACGAGATCCCCTAACTATGGCTACACCTTC. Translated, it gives CATSSTRSPNYGYTF.

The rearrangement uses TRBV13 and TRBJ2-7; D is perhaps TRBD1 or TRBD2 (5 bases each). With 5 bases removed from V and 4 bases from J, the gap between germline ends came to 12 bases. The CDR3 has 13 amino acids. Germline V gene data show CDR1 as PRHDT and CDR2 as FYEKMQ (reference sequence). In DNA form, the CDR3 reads TGTGCCAGCAGCCAGGGACGGCCTTACGAGCAGTACTTC. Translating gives CASSQGRPYEQYF.

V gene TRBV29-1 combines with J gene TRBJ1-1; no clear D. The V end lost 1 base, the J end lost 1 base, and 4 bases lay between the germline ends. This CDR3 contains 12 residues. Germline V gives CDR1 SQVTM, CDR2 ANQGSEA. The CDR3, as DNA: TGCAGCGTTGAAGCAGGGAACACTGAAGCTTTCTTT. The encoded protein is CSVEAGNTEAFF.

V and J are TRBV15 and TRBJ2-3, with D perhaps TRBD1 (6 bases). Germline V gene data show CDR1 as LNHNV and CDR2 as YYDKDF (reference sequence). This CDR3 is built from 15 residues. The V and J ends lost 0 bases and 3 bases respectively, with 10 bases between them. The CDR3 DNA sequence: TGTGCCACCAGCAGAGAACAGGGAAGGACAGATACGCAGTATTTT. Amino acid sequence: CATSREQGRTDTQYF. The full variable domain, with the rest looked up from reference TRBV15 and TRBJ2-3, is DAMVIQNPRYQVTQFGKPVTLSCSQTLNHNVMYWYQQKSSQAPKLLFHYYDKDFNNEADTPDNFQSRRPNTSFCFLDIRSPGLGDTAMYLCATSREQGRTDTQYFGPGTRLTVL.

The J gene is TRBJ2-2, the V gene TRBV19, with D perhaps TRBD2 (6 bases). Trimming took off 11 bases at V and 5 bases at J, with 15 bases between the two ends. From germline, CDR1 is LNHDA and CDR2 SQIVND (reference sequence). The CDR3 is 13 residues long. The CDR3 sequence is CAGEAGGTGELFF. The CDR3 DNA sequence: TGTGCCGGCGAGGCCGGGGGAACCGGGGAGCTGTTTTTT.

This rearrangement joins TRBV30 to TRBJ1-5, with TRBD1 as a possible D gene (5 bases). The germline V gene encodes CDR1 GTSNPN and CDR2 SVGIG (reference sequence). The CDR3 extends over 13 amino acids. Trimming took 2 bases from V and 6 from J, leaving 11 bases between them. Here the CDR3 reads CAWSRPGVQPQHF. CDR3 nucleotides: TGTGCCTGGAGTCGTCCGGGGGTTCAGCCCCAGCATTTT.

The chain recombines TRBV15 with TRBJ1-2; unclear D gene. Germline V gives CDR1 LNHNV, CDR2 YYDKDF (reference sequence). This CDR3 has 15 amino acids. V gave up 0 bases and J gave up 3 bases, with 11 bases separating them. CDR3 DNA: TGTGCCACCAGCAGAGATCGGGCGGGATACTATGGCTACACCTTC. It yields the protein CATSRDRAGYYGYTF.

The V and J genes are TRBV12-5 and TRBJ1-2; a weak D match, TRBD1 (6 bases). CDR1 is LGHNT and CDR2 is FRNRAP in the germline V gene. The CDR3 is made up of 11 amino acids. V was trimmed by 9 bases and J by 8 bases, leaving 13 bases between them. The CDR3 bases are TGTGCTAGGGGGGCCCCTGACGGCTACACCTTC. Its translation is CARGAPDGYTF.

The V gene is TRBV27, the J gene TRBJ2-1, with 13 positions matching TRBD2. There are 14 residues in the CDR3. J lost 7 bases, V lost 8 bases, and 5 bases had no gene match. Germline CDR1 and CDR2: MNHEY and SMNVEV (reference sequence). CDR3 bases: TGTGCCAGCCGACTAGCGGGAGGTAGAAATGAGCAGTTCTTC. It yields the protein CASRLAGGRNEQFF.

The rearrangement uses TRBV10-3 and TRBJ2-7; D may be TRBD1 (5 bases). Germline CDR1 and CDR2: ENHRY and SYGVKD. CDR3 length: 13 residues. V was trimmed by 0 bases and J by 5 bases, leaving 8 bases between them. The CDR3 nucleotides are TGTGCCATCAGTGAGTCGACAGTGGACGAGCAGTACTTC. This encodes CAISESTVDEQYF.